The 24 T cell receptor beta chains given below trace back to one sample, sequenced in a study of OX40 agonist ivuxolimab in advanced cancers. The protocol was immunoSEQ multiplex PCR, while the TCRdb copy is restricted to in-frame clones and leaves out a portion. This table has some 95,000 clones, about 91% appearing once. Sequencing used CD4+ or CD8+ T cells sorted from blood, obtained in a trial of the OX40 agonist ivuxolimab. These receptors all come from an adult with an advanced solid tumor such as melanoma, head and neck, liver or kidney cancer.

The chain employs TRBV2 and TRBJ2-1; TRBD1 matches 7 bases. Germline CDR1 is SNHLY and CDR2 is FYNNEI. V shed 6 bases and J 4 bases; nucleotides not matched to a gene: 3. The CDR3 is 13 residues long. CDR3: CASSRDRYNEQFF. Written as DNA, the CDR3 is TGTGCCAGCAGCCGGGACAGATACAATGAGCAGTTCTTC.

The chain is built from TRBV5-6 and TRBJ2-3; no firm D call. Germline-derived CDR1 and CDR2 are SGHDT and YYEEEE. The ends were cut back, 3 bases at V and 5 bases at J, with 10 bases in the middle. This CDR3 is 13 amino acids long. CDR3 region: CASSYAGRDTQYF. CDR3 nucleotides: TGTGCCAGCAGCTATGCTGGACGAGATACGCAGTATTTT.

This clone showed up just once. The rearrangement uses TRBV5-1 and TRBJ2-7; possibly TRBD2 for D (5 bases). The CDR3 contains 13 residues. Germline V gene data show CDR1 as SGHRS and CDR2 as YFSETQ. Trimming pared 1 base from V and 7 bases from J, leaving 12 bases between. DNA for the CDR3: TGCGCCAGCAGCTTGCGAGGGTTACGGGAGCAGTACTTC. The encoded protein is CASSLRGLREQYF.

The gene calls are TRBV19 and TRBJ2-5; 8 positions match TRBD1. Trimming cost V 4 bases and J 2 bases; bases outside gene matches: 9. The germline V gene encodes CDR1 LNHDA and CDR2 SQIVND (reference sequence). The CDR3 totals 16 residues. CDR3: CASSKSVGQGQETQYF. In DNA, the CDR3 is TGTGCCAGTAGTAAGTCAGTTGGACAGGGTCAAGAGACCCAGTACTTC.

A single count supports this clone. J is TRBJ2-5 and V is TRBV27, with D hard to call. The CDR3 is 14 amino acids. V lost 10 bases and J lost 7, with 22 bases in between. Germline V lookup: CDR1 MNHEY, CDR2 SMNVEV (reference sequence). DNA of the CDR3: TGTGCCACTCGAGCCGGAGAGGCCGGTGGGACCCAGTACTTC. The encoded protein is CATRAGEAGGTQYF.

CDR3 residues: CASRPDRGRTYGYTF. The CDR3 DNA follows: TGTGCCAGCAGGCCAGACAGGGGGCGCACCTATGGCTACACCTTC. The V gene is TRBV6-5, the J gene TRBJ1-2; the match to TRBD1 covers 10 bases. This CDR3 spans 15 amino acids. Germline values: CDR1 MNHEY, CDR2 SVGAGI. The trim removed 6 bases at V and 4 bases at J, leaving 8 bases unmatched.

V usage is TRBV6-1 and J usage is TRBJ2-2; tentatively, D is TRBD2 (5 bases). The germline V and J ends were trimmed by 9 bases and 6 bases, with 17 bases remaining between them. The CDR3 is 14 residues long. Per germline, CDR1 MNHNS and CDR2 SASEGT. CDR3 residues: CASDEGRYPGELFF. CDR3 coding DNA: TGTGCCAGTGATGAGGGCAGATATCCCGGGGAGCTGTTTTTT.

This chain links TRBV5-4 with TRBJ2-5; a possible D gene is TRBD2 (7 bases). Trimming pared 5 bases from V and 5 bases from J, leaving 16 bases between. The CDR3 extends over 14 amino acids. The germline V gene encodes CDR1 SGHNT and CDR2 YYREEE (reference sequence). The DNA for the CDR3 is TGTGCCAGCAGGCCCAGGGGCGGGGGCGAGACCCAGTACTTC. Translated, it gives CASRPRGGGETQYF. Full variable domain (missing parts from reference TRBV5-4 and TRBJ2-5): ETGVTQSPTHLIKTRGQQVTLRCSSQSGHNTVSWYQQALGQGPQFIFQYYREEENGRGNFPPRFSGLQFPNYSSELNVNALELDDSALYLCASRPRGGGETQYFGPGTRLLVL.

The J gene is TRBJ2-7, the V gene TRBV10-2, with 10 bases identical to TRBD2. Germline V gene lookup returns CDR1 WSHSY and CDR2 SAAADI. The ends lost 3 bases at V and 0 bases at J; junction bases unmatched: 5. The CDR3 totals 16 residues. The CDR3 loop reads CASSEGLAGVSYEQYF. The CDR3 DNA sequence: TGCGCCAGCAGTGAAGGCCTAGCGGGGGTCTCCTACGAGCAGTACTTC.

The J gene is TRBJ2-5, the V gene TRBV10-1, with D uncertain. Germline CDR1 and CDR2: WNHNN and SYGVQD (reference sequence). CDR3 size: 17 residues. The V gene lost 1 base and the J gene lost 2 bases, with 17 bases spanning the gap. CDR3 coding DNA: TGCGCCAGCAGTGAGTTTCCTTTTCCAGCGCCTCAAGAGACCCAGTACTTC. Translating gives CASSEFPFPAPQETQYF.

This clone was seen once. One end of the junction is discordant with germline, which a read error may explain. This same CDR3 is encoded by further DNA sequences in the sample. This sequence joins TRBV5-6 and TRBJ2-4; possible D gene TRBD1, 6 bases. CDR3 size: 15 residues. Germline V CDR1 and CDR2: SGHDT, YYEEEE. CDR3 amino acids: CASSLQGTSKNIQYF. The CDR3 DNA sequence: TGTGCCAGTAGCTTGCAGGGGACATCCAAAAACATTCAGTACTTC.

The chain recombines TRBV5-1 with TRBJ2-1; 14 positions match TRBD2. Germline CDR1 and CDR2: SGHRS and YFSETQ. The CDR3 contains 15 residues. The ends lost 2 bases at V and 14 bases at J; junction bases unmatched: 9. The CDR3 DNA reads TGCGCCAGCAGCTTCCGCTCGGGACTAGCGGGAGATGAGTTCTTC. Protein sequence: CASSFRSGLAGDEFF.

V usage is TRBV7-3 and J usage is TRBJ1-6; D unresolved. Germline CDR1 SGHTA, CDR2 FQGTGA. The CDR3 is 14 residues long. V was pared by 2 bases and J by 10 bases, with 12 bases between. The CDR3 DNA reads TGTGCCAGCAGCTTAGGGCACCACGGATCACCCCTCCACTTT. Residues: CASSLGHHGSPLHF.

The chain couples TRBV6-5 to TRBJ2-1, with 7 bases aligning to TRBD1. Germline V CDR1 and CDR2: MNHEY, SVGAGI. With 5 bases clipped from V and 10 bases from J, the junction kept 11 bases outside the gene matches. The CDR3 consists of 14 residues. The chain's CDR3 is CASSEQTGYEEQFF. The DNA for the CDR3 is TGTGCCAGCAGTGAACAGACAGGGTATGAAGAGCAGTTCTTC.

The chain uses TRBV7-2 and TRBJ2-5; 10 bases are a match to TRBD1. The CDR3 extends over 15 amino acids. From germline, CDR1 is SGHTA and CDR2 FQGNSA. Trimming removed 5 bases from V and 5 bases from J; junction bases left unmatched: 8. The chain's CDR3 is CASSDEGQGKETQYF. The CDR3, as DNA: TGTGCCAGCAGCGACGAGGGACAGGGGAAGGAGACCCAGTACTTC.

With regard to this clone: Other nucleotide sequences in the sample specify the same CDR3. CDR3 DNA: TGTGCCAGCAGACAGGGGGCAACAGATACGCAGTATTTT. As protein: CASRQGATDTQYF. The rearrangement joins TRBV6-1 to TRBJ2-3; 9 bases agree with TRBD1. Unmatched junction bases numbered 1, after V lost 6 bases and J lost 3 bases. CDR1 is MNHNS and CDR2 is SASEGT in the germline V gene. CDR3 length equals 13 residues.

This chain joins TRBV18 and TRBJ2-2, with 13 bases matching TRBD2. The CDR3 length is 17 residues. Germline CDR1 reads KGHSH; CDR2 reads LQKENI. Losses at the gene ends were 0 bases for V and 5 bases for J; bases not matched to a gene: 3. CDR3: CASSPPGLAGMTGELFF. CDR3 bases: TGTGCCAGCTCACCACCGGGACTAGCGGGGATGACCGGGGAGCTGTTTTTT.

The chain joins TRBV16 to TRBJ1-3, with D possibly TRBD1 on 5 matching bases. Germline-derived CDR1 and CDR2 are KGHSY and FQNENV. CDR3 size: 17 residues. Trimming took off 0 bases at V and 0 bases at J, with 12 bases between the two ends. CDR3 sequence (DNA): TGTGCCAGCAGCCAATCTCCGCAGGGCTACTCTGGAAACACCATATATTTT. Protein sequence: CASSQSPQGYSGNTIYF.

The V and J genes are TRBV7-8 and TRBJ2-5, with 7 positions matching TRBD1. Germline V gene lookup returns CDR1 SGHVS and CDR2 FQNEAQ. The V and J ends lost 7 bases and 2 bases, in that order; junction bases with no gene match: 4. The CDR3 is 13 residues long. This CDR3 is CASITGVQETQYF. The CDR3, as DNA: TGTGCCAGCATCACAGGGGTTCAAGAGACCCAGTACTTC.

The chain couples TRBV18 to TRBJ2-1; D is unresolved. Germline V lookup: CDR1 KGHSH, CDR2 LQKENI. V lost 6 bases to trimming and J lost 5 bases, with 14 bases between them. The CDR3 consists of 14 residues. This CDR3 reads CASSQKKSDNEQFF. The CDR3 DNA sequence: TGTGCCAGCTCCCAAAAAAAGAGCGACAATGAGCAGTTCTTC.

This rearrangement joins TRBV6-1 to TRBJ1-2; D unresolved. The CDR3 sequence is 14 residues long. V dropped 5 bases and J dropped 0 bases, with 10 bases sitting between them. The V gene's germline CDR1 is MNHNS and CDR2 SASEGT. In DNA form, the CDR3 reads TGTGCCAGCAGTAAAGGGCAAACTAACTATGGCTACACCTTC. Residues: CASSKGQTNYGYTF.

This clone appeared once. The rearrangement links TRBV4-1 to TRBJ2-2, with D perhaps TRBD2 (5 bases). Deletions cut 4 bases from V and 5 bases from J, with 8 bases between. The CDR3 extends over 13 amino acids. Germline V gene sequence: CDR1 MGHRA, CDR2 YSYEKL. The CDR3 region is CASSRGLTGELFF. In DNA form, the CDR3 reads TGCGCCAGCAGCCGCGGACTTACCGGGGAGCTGTTTTTT.

The gene calls are TRBV30 and TRBJ1-2; D might be TRBD1 (5 bases). Trimming stripped 3 bases from V and 4 bases from J, with 15 bases between. Germline V CDR1 and CDR2: GTSNPN, SVGIG (reference sequence). The CDR3 sequence is 14 residues long. CDR3 nucleotide sequence: TGTGCCTGGAGGGCGCCGGGGGGGGGCTATGGCTACACCTTC. As protein: CAWRAPGGGYGYTF.

The rearrangement joins TRBV5-4 to TRBJ1-1; tentatively, D is TRBD1 (5 bases). This CDR3 region has 14 residues. V shed 2 bases and J shed 3 bases, with 11 bases lying between them. CDR1 and CDR2 (germline): SGHNT, YYREEE (reference sequence). The CDR3 sequence: CASSFSGRDTEAFF. DNA for the CDR3: TGTGCCAGCAGCTTCTCAGGGAGGGACACTGAAGCTTTCTTT.